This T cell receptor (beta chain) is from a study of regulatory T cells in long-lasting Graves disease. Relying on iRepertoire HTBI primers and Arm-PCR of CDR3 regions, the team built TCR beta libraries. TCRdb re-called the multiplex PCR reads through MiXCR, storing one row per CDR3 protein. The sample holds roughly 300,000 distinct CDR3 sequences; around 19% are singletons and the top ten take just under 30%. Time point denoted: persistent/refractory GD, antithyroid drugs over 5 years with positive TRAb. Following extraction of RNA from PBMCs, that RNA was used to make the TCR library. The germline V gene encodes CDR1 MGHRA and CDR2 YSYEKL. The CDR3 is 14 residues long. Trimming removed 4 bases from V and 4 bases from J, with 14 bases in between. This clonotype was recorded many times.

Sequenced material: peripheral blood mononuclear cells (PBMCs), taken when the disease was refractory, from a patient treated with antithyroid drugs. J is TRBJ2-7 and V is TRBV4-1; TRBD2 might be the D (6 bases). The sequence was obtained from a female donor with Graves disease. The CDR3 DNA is TGCGCCAGCAGCCTAGCGGTGTCCGGATACGAGCAGTACTTC. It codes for CASSLAVSGYEQYF.